This T cell receptor beta chain was sequenced during a study of glioma-infiltrating T cells. General study results and limits: Non-neoplastic patients had below-expected tissue-blood divergence, while all gliomas exceeded expectation.

This clonotype occurred many times. Its antigen is not known. Using RNA template, CDR3s of TCR alpha and beta were amplified with iRepertoire arm-PCR. Tissue mRNA or PBMC total RNA, roughly 100-400 ng, went into one-step reverse transcription and amplification. A single record per CDR3 protein comes from TCRdb applying MiXCR to the multiplex PCR reads. The table has some 180,000 distinct CDR3 sequences, over 30% seen once. CDR1 MNHEY and CDR2 SVGEGT come from the germline V gene. The CDR3 has 15 amino acids. V lost 1 base to trimming and J lost 3 bases; unmatched junction nucleotides: 6. Sequences were obtained from glioma tissue, nonneoplastic brain tissue, or PBMCs (not recorded which). This chain uses TRBV6-2 or TRBV6-3 with TRBJ2-7, with 7 nucleotides matching TRBD1. The TCR sequence derives from a human donor with low-grade glioma or glioblastoma, undergoing nonglioma brain surgery, or in good health (not recorded which). The CDR3 sequence is CASSYWQGEFYEQYF. The CDR3 region has the DNA TGTGCCAGCAGTTACTGGCAGGGGGAATTCTACGAGCAGTACTTC.